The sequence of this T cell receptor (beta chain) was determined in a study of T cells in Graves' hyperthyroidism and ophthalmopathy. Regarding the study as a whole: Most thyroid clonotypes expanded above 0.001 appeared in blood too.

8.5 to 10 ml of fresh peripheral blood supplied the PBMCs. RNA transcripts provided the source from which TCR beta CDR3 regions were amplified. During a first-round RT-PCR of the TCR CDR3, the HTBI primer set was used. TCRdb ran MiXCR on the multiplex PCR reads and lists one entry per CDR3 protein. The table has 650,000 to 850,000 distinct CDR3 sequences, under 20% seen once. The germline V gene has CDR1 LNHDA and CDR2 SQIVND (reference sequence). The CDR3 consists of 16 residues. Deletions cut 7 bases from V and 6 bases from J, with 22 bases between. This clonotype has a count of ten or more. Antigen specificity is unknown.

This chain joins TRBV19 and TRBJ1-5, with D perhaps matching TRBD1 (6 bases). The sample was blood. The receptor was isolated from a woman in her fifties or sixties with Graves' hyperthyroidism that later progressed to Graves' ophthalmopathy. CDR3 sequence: CASKFSHLGASQPQHF. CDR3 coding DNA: TGTGCCAGTAAGTTCTCCCATTTGGGGGCTTCTCAGCCCCAGCATTTT.